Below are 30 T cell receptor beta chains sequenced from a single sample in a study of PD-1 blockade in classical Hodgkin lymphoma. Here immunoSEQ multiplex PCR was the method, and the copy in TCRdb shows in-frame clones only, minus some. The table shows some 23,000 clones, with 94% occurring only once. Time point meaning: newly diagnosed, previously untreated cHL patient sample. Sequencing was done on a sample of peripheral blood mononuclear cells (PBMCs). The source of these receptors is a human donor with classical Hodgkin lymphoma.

The CDR3: CASSVGGTFHNEQFF. The CDR3 DNA reads TGTGCCAGCAGCGTCGGTGGGACATTTCACAATGAGCAGTTCTTC. The chain couples TRBV5-6 to TRBJ2-1, with D tentatively TRBD1 (6 bases). Germline V gene lookup returns CDR1 SGHDT and CDR2 YYEEEE. The V and J ends lost 4 bases and 5 bases respectively, with 16 bases between them. CDR3 length: 15 residues.

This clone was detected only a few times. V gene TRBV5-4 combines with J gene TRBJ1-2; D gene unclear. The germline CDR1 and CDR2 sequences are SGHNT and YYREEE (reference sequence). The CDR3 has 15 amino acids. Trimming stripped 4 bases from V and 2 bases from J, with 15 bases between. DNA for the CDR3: TGTGCCAGCAGCCCGCCCGATGGACGGAACTATGGCTACACCTTC. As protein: CASSPPDGRNYGYTF.

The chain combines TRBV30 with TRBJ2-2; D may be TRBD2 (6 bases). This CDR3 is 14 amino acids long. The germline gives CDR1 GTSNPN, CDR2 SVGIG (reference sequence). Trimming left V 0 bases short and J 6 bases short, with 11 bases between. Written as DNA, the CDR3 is TGTGCCTGGAGTGTAATGCCGGGAGCCGGGGAGCTGTTTTTT. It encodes CAWSVMPGAGELFF.

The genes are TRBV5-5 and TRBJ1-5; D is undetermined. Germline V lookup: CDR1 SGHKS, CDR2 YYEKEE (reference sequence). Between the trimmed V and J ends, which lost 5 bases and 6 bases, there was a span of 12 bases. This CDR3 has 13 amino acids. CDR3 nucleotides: TGTGCCAGCAGTCCCCTCCTATCTCAGCCCCAGCATTTT. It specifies CASSPLLSQPQHF.

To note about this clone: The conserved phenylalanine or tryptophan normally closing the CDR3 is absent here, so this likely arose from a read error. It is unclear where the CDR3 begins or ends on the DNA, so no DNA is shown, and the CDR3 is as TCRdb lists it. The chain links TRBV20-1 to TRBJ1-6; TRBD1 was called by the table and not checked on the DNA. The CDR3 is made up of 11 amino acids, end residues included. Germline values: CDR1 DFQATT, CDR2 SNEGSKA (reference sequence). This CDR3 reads CSATSDITQLI.

DNA of the CDR3: TGTGCCAGCAGCTTAACTAGCATCCAACACAATGAGCAGTTCTTC. It specifies CASSLTSIQHNEQFF. V is TRBV7-8 and J is TRBJ2-1, with TRBD2 as a possible D gene (6 bases). The ends were cut back, 2 bases at V and 5 bases at J, with 13 bases in the middle. This CDR3 spans 15 amino acids. The V gene's germline CDR1 is SGHVS and CDR2 FQNEAQ.

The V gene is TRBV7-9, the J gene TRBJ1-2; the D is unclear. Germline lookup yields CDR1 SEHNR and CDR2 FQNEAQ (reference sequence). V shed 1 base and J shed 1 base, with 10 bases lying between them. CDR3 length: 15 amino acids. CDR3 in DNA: TGTGCCAGCAGCTTAGTTCTGGGAAGTAACTATGGCTACACCTTC. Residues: CASSLVLGSNYGYTF. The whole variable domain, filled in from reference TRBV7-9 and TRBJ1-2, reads DTGVSQNPRHKITKRGQNVTFRCDPISEHNRLYWYRQTLGQGPEFLTYFQNEAQLEKSRLLSDRFSAERPKGSFSTLEIQRTEQGDSAMYLCASSLVLGSNYGYTFGSGTRLTVV.

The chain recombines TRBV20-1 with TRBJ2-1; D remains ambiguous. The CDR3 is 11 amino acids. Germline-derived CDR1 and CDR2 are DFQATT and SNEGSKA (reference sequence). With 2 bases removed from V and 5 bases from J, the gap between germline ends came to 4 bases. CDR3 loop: CSARLDNEQFF. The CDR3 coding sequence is TGCAGTGCTAGATTAGACAATGAGCAGTTCTTC.

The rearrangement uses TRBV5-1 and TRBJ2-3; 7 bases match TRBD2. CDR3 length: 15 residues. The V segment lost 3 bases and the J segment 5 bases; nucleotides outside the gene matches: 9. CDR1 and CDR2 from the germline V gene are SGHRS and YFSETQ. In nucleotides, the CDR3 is TGCGCCAGCAGCTACGCCGGGGGGACCGGAGATACGCAGTATTTT. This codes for CASSYAGGTGDTQYF.

The CDR3 coding sequence is TGTGCCAGCAGCTTGAAGGCGAGAGCCGGGGAGCTGTTTTTT. Amino acid sequence: CASSLKARAGELFF. This chain joins TRBV7-2 and TRBJ2-2; D is unresolved. The CDR3 consists of 14 residues. Per germline, CDR1 SGHTA and CDR2 FQGNSA. V dropped 3 bases and J dropped 6 bases, with 11 bases sitting between them.

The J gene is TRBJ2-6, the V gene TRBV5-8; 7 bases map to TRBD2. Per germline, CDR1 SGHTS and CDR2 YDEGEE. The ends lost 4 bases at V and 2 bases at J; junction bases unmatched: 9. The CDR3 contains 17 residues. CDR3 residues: CASSQRGEYTGANVLTF. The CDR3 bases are TGTGCCAGCAGCCAACGGGGGGAGTATACTGGGGCCAACGTCCTGACTTTC.

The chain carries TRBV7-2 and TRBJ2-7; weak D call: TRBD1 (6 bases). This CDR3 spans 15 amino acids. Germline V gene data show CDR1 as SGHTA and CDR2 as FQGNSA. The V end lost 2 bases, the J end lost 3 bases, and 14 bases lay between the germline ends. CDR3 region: CASSLYSDSSYEQYF. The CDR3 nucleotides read TGTGCCAGCAGCTTATATTCGGACAGCAGCTACGAGCAGTACTTC.

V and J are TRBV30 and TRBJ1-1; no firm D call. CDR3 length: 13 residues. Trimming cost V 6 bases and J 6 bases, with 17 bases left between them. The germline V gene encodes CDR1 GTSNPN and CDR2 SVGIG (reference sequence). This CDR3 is CACRAPPGPEAFF. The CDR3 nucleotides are TGTGCCTGTCGGGCCCCCCCGGGCCCTGAAGCTTTCTTT.

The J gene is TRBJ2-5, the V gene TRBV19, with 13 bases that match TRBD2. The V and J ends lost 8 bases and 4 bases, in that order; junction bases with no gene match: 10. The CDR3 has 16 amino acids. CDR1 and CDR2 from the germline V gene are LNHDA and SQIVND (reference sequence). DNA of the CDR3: TGTGCCAGTCCCCTATCCGGACTAGCGGGGGCAGAGACCCAGTACTTC. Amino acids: CASPLSGLAGAETQYF.

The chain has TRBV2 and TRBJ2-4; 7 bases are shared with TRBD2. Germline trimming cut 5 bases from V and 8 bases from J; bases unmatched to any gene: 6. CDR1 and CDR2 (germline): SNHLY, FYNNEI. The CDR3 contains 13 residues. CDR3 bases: TGTGCCAGCAGTCCTTATGGGGGGGACATTCAGTACTTC. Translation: CASSPYGGDIQYF. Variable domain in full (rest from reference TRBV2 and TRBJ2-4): EPEVTQTPSHQVTQMGQEVILRCVPISNHLYFYWYRQILGQKVEFLVSFYNNEISEKSEIFDDQFSVERPDGSNFTLKIRSTKLEDSAMYFCASSPYGGDIQYFGAGTRLSVL.

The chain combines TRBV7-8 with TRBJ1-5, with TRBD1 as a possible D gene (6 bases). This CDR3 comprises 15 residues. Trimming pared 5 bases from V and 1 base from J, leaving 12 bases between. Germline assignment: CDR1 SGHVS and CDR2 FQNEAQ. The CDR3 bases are TGTGCCAGCAGCCTGGACAGCGGAAGCAATCAGCCCCAGCATTTT. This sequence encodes CASSLDSGSNQPQHF.

The chain's CDR3 is CASSAGASYNEQFF. DNA of the CDR3: TGTGCCAGCAGTGCGGGGGCTTCCTACAATGAGCAGTTCTTC. This rearrangement joins TRBV2 to TRBJ2-1; D possibly uses TRBD1 or TRBD2 (6 bases each). This CDR3 has 14 amino acids. The V end was cut by 4 bases, the J end by 1 base, with 8 bases between. The germline V gene has CDR1 SNHLY and CDR2 FYNNEI.

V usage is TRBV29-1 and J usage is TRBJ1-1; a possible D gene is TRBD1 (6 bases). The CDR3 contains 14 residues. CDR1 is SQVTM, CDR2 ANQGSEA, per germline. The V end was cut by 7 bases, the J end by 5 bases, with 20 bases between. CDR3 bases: TGCAGCGACCTAGAGGGGCCTCAGGGGACTGAAGCTTTCTTT. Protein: CSDLEGPQGTEAFF.

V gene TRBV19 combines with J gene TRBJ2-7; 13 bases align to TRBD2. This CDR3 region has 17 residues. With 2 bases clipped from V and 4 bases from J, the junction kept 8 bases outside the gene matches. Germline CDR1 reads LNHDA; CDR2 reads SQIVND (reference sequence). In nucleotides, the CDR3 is TGTGCCAGTAGTATAAACCCAAGGACTAGCGGGGGTTACGAGCAGTACTTC. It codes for CASSINPRTSGGYEQYF. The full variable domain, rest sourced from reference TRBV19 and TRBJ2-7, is DGGITQSPKYLFRKEGQNVTLSCEQNLNHDAMYWYRQDPGQGLRLIYYSQIVNDFQKGDIAEGYSVSREKKESFPLTVTSAQKNPTAFYLCASSINPRTSGGYEQYFGPGTRLTVT.

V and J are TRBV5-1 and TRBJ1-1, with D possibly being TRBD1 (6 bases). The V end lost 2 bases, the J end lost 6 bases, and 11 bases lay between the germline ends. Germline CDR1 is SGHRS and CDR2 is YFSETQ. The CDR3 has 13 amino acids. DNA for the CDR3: TGCGCCAGCAGCTTAGAGGGGGAGGCTGAAGCTTTCTTT. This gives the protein CASSLEGEAEAFF.

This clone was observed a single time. The CDR3 region is CASSPSLSALSSYTF. CDR3 sequence (DNA): TGTGCCAGCTCACCAAGTCTCAGCGCACTTTCTAGCTACACCTTC. The chain carries TRBV18 and TRBJ1-2; no firm D call. Germline V gene lookup returns CDR1 KGHSH and CDR2 LQKENI. The CDR3 length is 15 residues. Trimming stripped 2 bases from V and 9 bases from J, with 19 bases between.

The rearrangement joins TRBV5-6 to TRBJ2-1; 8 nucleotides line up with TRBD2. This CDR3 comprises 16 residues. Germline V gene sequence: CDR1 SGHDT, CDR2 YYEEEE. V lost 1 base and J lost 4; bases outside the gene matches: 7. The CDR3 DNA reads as TGTGCCAGCAGCTTGACTAGCGGCGCTGAGTACAATGAGCAGTTCTTC. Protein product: CASSLTSGAEYNEQFF.

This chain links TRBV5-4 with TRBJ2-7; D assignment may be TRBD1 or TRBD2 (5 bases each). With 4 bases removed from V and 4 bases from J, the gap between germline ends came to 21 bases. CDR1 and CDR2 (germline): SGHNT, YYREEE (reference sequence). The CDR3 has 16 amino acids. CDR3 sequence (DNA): TGTGCCAGCAGCCCTGATTCGGGACGGAGAATATACGAGCAGTACTTC. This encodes CASSPDSGRRIYEQYF.

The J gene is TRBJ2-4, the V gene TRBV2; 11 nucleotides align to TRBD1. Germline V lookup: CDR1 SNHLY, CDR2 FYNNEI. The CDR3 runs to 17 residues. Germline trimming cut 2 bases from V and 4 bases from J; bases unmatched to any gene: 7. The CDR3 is CASSESGQGAHKNIQYF. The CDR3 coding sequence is TGTGCCAGCAGTGAAAGTGGACAGGGGGCTCATAAAAACATTCAGTACTTC.

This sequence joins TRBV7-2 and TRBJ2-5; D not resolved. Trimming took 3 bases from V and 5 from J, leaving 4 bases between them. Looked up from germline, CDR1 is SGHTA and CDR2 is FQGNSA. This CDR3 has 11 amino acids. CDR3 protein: CASSLVETQYF. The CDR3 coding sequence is TGTGCCAGCAGCTTGGTCGAGACCCAGTACTTC.

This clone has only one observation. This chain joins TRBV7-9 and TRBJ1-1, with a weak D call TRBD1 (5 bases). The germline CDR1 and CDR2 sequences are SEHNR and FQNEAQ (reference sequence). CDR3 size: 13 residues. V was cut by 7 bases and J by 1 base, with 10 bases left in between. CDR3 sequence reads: CASTRDSNTEAFF. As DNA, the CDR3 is TGTGCCAGCACCCGGGACTCGAACACTGAAGCTTTCTTT.

CDR3 loop: CASSESGRASQPQHF. The DNA of the CDR3 is TGTGCCAGCAGTGAGTCCGGCCGGGCAAGTCAGCCCCAGCATTTT. The chain carries TRBV6-1 and TRBJ1-5; D is uncertain. Germline loops: CDR1 MNHNS, CDR2 SASEGT. V lost 3 bases and J 6 bases, leaving 15 bases between the germline ends. This CDR3 comprises 15 residues.

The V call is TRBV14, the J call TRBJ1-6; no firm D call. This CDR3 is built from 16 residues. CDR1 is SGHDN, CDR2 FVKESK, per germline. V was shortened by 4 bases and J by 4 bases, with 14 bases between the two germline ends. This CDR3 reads CASSPTLVGYNSPLHF. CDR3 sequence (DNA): TGTGCCAGCAGCCCGACCCTCGTGGGGTATAATTCACCCCTCCACTTT.

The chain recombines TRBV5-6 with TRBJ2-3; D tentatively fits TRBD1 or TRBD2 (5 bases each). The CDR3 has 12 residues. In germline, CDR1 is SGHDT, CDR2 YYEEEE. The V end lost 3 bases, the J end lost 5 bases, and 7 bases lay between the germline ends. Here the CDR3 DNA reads TGTGCCAGCAGCTGGGACGGAGATACGCAGTATTTT. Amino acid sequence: CASSWDGDTQYF.

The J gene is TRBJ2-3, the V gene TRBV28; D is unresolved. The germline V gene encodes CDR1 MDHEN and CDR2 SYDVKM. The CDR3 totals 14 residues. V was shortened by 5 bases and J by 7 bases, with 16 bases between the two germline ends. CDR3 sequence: CASSLNYPRNTQYF. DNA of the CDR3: TGTGCCAGCAGTCTGAACTATCCGAGGAATACGCAGTATTTT.